This paragraph covers one T cell receptor beta chain sequence. The antigen is unknown. Assay used: immunoSEQ multiplex PCR; TCRdb lists only in-frame clones, some missing. The sample records over 55,000 clones, roughly four fifths being singletons. The data are from a study of a mutant IDH1 vaccine in newly diagnosed glioma. This sample's time point: week 35, safety follow-up. Every vaccine dose comprised 300 ug of mutant IDH1 20-mer peptide plus topical imiquimod. Germline loops: CDR1 MNHNS, CDR2 SASEGT. The CDR3 sequence is 15 residues long. Trimming stripped 2 bases from V and 3 bases from J, with 10 bases between.

The genes are TRBV6-1 and TRBJ2-2; D is unclear. The sample was PBMCs, taken from a glioma patient whose treatment included an IDH1 peptide vaccine. The sequence came from a middle-aged man with glioma. The CDR3 here is CASSEKGFYTGELFF. In DNA, the CDR3 is TGTGCCAGCAGTGAAAAAGGGTTTTACACCGGGGAGCTGTTTTTT.